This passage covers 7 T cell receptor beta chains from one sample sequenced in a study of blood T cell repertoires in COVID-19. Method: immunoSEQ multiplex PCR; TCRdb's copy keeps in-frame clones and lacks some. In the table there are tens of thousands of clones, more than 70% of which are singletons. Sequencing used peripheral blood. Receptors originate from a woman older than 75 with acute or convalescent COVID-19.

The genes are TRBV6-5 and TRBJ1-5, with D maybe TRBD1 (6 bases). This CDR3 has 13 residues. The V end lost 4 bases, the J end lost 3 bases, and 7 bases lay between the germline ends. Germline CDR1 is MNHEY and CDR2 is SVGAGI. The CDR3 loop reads CASSWGPNQPQHF. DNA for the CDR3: TGTGCCAGCAGTTGGGGGCCCAATCAGCCCCAGCATTTT.

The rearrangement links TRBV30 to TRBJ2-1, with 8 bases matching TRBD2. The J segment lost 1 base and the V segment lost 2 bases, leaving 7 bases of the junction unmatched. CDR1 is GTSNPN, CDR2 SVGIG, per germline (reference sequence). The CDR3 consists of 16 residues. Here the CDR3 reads CAWSTLGLASYNEQFF. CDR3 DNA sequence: TGTGCCTGGAGTACTCTCGGACTAGCTTCCTACAATGAGCAGTTCTTC. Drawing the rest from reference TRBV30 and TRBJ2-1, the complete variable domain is SQTIHQWPATLVQPVGSPLSLECTVEGTSNPNLYWYRQAAGRGLQLLFYSVGIGQISSEVPQNLSASRPQDRQFILSSKKLLLSDSGFYLCAWSTLGLASYNEQFFGPGTRLTVL.

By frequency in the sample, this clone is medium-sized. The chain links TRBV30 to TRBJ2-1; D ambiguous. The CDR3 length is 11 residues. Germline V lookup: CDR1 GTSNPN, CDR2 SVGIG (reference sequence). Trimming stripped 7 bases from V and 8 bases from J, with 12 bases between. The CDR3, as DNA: TGTGCCTTTTCCTCCAACTATGAGCAGTTCTTC. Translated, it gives CAFSSNYEQFF.

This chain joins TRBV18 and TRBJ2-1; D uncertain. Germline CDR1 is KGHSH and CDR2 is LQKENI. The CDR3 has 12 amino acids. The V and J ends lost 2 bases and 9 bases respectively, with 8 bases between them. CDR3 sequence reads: CASSPVQVEQFF. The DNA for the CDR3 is TGTGCCAGCTCACCAGTTCAGGTTGAGCAGTTCTTC.

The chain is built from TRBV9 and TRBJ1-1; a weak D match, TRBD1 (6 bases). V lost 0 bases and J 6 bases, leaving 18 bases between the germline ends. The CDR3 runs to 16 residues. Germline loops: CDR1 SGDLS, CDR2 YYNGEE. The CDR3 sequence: CASSVDPRGGGAEAFF. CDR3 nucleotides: TGTGCCAGCAGCGTAGACCCGAGAGGGGGAGGGGCTGAAGCTTTCTTT.

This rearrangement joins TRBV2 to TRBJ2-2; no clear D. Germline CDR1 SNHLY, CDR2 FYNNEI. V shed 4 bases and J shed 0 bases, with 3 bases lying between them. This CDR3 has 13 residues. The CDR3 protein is CASSGTNTGELFF. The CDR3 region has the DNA TGTGCCAGCAGTGGTACGAACACCGGGGAGCTGTTTTTT.

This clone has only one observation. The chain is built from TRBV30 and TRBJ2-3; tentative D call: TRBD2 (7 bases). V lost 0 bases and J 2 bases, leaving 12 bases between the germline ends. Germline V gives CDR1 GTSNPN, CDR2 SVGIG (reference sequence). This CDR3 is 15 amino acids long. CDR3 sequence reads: CAWSVGGLNTDTQYF. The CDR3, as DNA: TGTGCCTGGAGTGTGGGGGGGCTTAACACAGATACGCAGTATTTT.